This TCR beta chain was recovered during a study of T-cell memory formation after mild COVID-19. Study overall: TCR clusters showed largely donor specificity.

Findings of the study overall: Proof of SARS-CoV-2 specificity was absent for the second-wave clones that crested on day 37.

From 5'RACE with constant-segment primers came TCR alpha and TCR beta cDNA libraries that carried sample barcodes and UMIs. A single record per CDR3 protein comes from TCRdb applying MiXCR to the 5' RACE reads. The sample carries 300,000 to 350,000 distinct CDR3 sequences, around 19% recorded once. Comment on this clonotype: Its antigen is undetermined.

This clonotype originated in a man aged 18 to 35 who had mild COVID-19 (a few samples of this study predate the infection). Cell type and time point are not known. Sequenced sample: PBMCs or a T cell subset sorted from them (not recorded which).

The CDR3 DNA reads TGTGCCAGCAGGCACGCCGGGACAGGGATCTACGAGCAGTACTTC. This translates into CASRHAGTGIYEQYF. The chain links TRBV6-5 to TRBJ2-7; 9 bases match TRBD1. Per the germline V gene, CDR1 is MNHEY and CDR2 is SVGAGI. V lost 6 bases and J lost 3; bases outside the gene matches: 9. The CDR3 sequence is 15 residues long.